One and the same sample provided the 2 T cell receptor beta chains below, sequenced in a study of blood T cell repertoires in COVID-19. Using immunoSEQ multiplex PCR, the repertoire was profiled, and TCRdb retains in-frame clones only, with some absent. The sample shows tens of thousands of clones, approximately 88% of them seen only once. Sequencing was performed on peripheral blood. Every receptor here comes from a human donor in a cohort sampled during active COVID-19.

This chain joins TRBV21-1 and TRBJ2-7; the table's D call, TRBD1, has no DNA check behind it. TRBV21-1 is deemed a pseudogene. The CDR3 contains 13 residues. The CDR3 reads CASSKKGDHEQYF. In nucleotides, the CDR3 is TGTGCCAGCAGCAAAAAAGGGGATCACGAGCAGTACTTC.

This clone turned up a few times. The CDR3 DNA reads TGTGCCAGCAGGCCCCCAGGGAAATCCTACGAGCAGTACTTC. This encodes CASRPPGKSYEQYF. The V call is TRBV5-6, the J call TRBJ2-7; D perhaps matches TRBD1 (5 bases). Trimming took 5 bases from V and 1 from J, leaving 13 bases between them. Germline CDR1 reads SGHDT; CDR2 reads YYEEEE. CDR3 size: 14 residues. Combining the CDR3 with reference TRBV5-6 and TRBJ2-7 gives the whole variable domain DAGVTQSPTHLIKTRGQQVTLRCSPKSGHDTVSWYQQALGQGPQFIFQYYEEEERQRGNFPDRFSGHQFPNYSSELNVNALLLGDSALYLCASRPPGKSYEQYFGPGTRLTVT.